This TCR beta chain was observed in a study of cytomegalovirus exposure and HLA in healthy donors. Study findings and constraints: It was assumed in the presence/absence analyses that sequencing depth was roughly uniform across donors. Reported results showed that the classifier diagnosed cytomegalovirus status with high specificity and sensitivity. Across HLA loci, a later analysis found differing TCR association rates, with DRB1 most and HLA-C fewest.

The PCR had 60 Vbeta and 13 Jbeta primers. Repertoires were generated with immunoSEQ multiplex PCR, while TCRdb's copy carries only in-frame clones and drops some. The sample lists some 200,000 clones; roughly 83% were seen once. Trimming cost V 3 bases and J 7 bases; bases outside gene matches: 2. This CDR3 contains 14 residues. In germline, CDR1 is MNHNS, CDR2 SASEGT. Regarding this clone: Its cognate antigen is unknown.

Sequenced material: PBMCs. This TCR came from a woman in her forties or fifties in good health and CMV-seronegative. The V and J genes are TRBV6-1 and TRBJ1-4; 10 bases are a match to TRBD1. CDR3 sequence reads: CASSDGQGVEKLFF. DNA of the CDR3: TGTGCCAGCAGTGACGGACAGGGGGTTGAAAAACTGTTTTTT.